The 18 T cell receptor beta chains reported below all come from one sample, sequenced in a study of T cell clones after liver transplantation. The repertoire was sequenced with immunoSEQ multiplex PCR; TCRdb's copy has only in-frame clones and lacks some. The sample has under 20,000 clones; 75% to 90% are singletons. The sample consisted of CD8+ T cells from blood, taken 45 to 47 months after liver transplant. Receptor source: a human patient who received a liver transplant. The graft donor may have given rise to some T cells.

This chain joins TRBV5-1 and TRBJ1-2; D might be TRBD1 (5 bases). This CDR3 is 14 amino acids long. Germline V gene sequence: CDR1 SGHRS, CDR2 YFSETQ. Trimming shortened V by 0 bases and J by 3 bases, and 9 bases separated the two germline ends. The CDR3 DNA reads as TGCGCCAGCAGCTTGGCAGGGACGGACTATGGCTACACCTTC. Its translation is CASSLAGTDYGYTF.

The chain joins TRBV2 to TRBJ2-1; D is perhaps TRBD1 or TRBD2 (5 bases each). The CDR3 sequence is 13 residues long. Deletions cut 0 bases from V and 6 bases from J, with 6 bases between. Germline CDR1 is SNHLY and CDR2 is FYNNEI. In DNA form, the CDR3 reads TGTGCCAGCAGTGAAGCGAGGGGCAATGAGCAGTTCTTC. It specifies CASSEARGNEQFF.

The gene calls are TRBV7-9 and TRBJ2-3, with D perhaps TRBD1 (6 bases). Trimming pared 1 base from V and 2 bases from J, leaving 19 bases between. Germline V CDR1 and CDR2: SEHNR, FQNEAQ (reference sequence). The CDR3 covers 18 residues. CDR3 sequence (DNA): TGTGCCAGCAGCTTAGATTCGGACAGCTCCTGGACCACAGATACGCAGTATTTT. Its translation: CASSLDSDSSWTTDTQYF.

The chain employs TRBV6-6 and TRBJ2-7; D ambiguous. V was pared by 6 bases and J by 4 bases, with 10 bases between. From germline, CDR1 is MNHNY and CDR2 SVGAGI (reference sequence). The CDR3 length is 12 residues. The chain's CDR3 is CASSPASYEQYF. CDR3 DNA: TGTGCCAGCAGCCCCGCGAGTTACGAGCAGTACTTC.

The rearrangement uses TRBV6-4 and TRBJ1-1, with TRBD1 matching 8 bases. CDR1 is MRHNA and CDR2 is SNTAGT in the germline V gene. The CDR3 has 15 residues. V gave up 1 base and J gave up 6 bases; unmatched junction bases: 7. Here the CDR3 DNA reads TGTGCCAGCAGTGACTTCCCGGACAGGGAGGCTGAAGCTTTCTTT. Translated, it gives CASSDFPDREAEAFF.

The chain couples TRBV28 to TRBJ2-5; the D gene is possibly TRBD2 (6 bases). Trimming took 3 bases from V and 6 from J, leaving 26 bases between them. The length of the CDR3 is 18 residues. Germline values: CDR1 MDHEN, CDR2 SYDVKM. In nucleotides, the CDR3 is TGTGCCAGCAGTTTGGGATACGCGGGACGGCGCGGAAAGAAGACCCAGTACTTC. Its translation is CASSLGYAGRRGKKTQYF.

The rearrangement joins TRBV6-5 to TRBJ2-5, with unresolved D. The germline V gene encodes CDR1 MNHEY and CDR2 SVGAGI. The CDR3 consists of 14 residues. V lost 2 bases, J lost 0 bases, and 7 bases lay in between. This CDR3 is CASSYTSYQETQYF. The CDR3 DNA reads as TGTGCCAGCAGTTACACTTCGTACCAAGAGACCCAGTACTTC.

This chain joins TRBV11-2 and TRBJ2-2; 8 bases line up with TRBD2. Germline values: CDR1 SGHAT, CDR2 FQNNGV. V lost 4 bases, J lost 0 bases, and 13 bases stayed unmatched. This CDR3 is 19 amino acids long. CDR3 protein: CASSSHKTSVFANTGELFF. The CDR3 region has the DNA TGTGCCAGCAGCTCCCACAAGACTAGCGTTTTCGCGAACACCGGGGAGCTGTTTTTT.

This chain connects TRBV11-1 to TRBJ2-3; D may match TRBD1 or TRBD2 (6 bases each). Per the germline V gene, CDR1 is SGHAT and CDR2 is FQDESV (reference sequence). The CDR3 runs to 16 residues. The V end lost 1 base, the J end lost 5 bases, and 16 bases lay between the germline ends. The CDR3 coding sequence is TGTGCCAGCAGCTTAGTACCGGGGGCCGAGGGAGATACGCAGTATTTT. Translating gives CASSLVPGAEGDTQYF.

The chain couples TRBV27 to TRBJ2-1, with D perhaps TRBD1 (7 bases). V was shortened by 7 bases and J by 5 bases, with 15 bases between the two germline ends. Germline CDR1 reads MNHEY; CDR2 reads SMNVEV (reference sequence). There are 14 residues in the CDR3. The CDR3 sequence: CASKYQGGDNEQFF. The CDR3 nucleotides read TGTGCCAGCAAGTACCAGGGGGGAGACAATGAGCAGTTCTTC.

The chain employs TRBV21-1 and TRBJ1-2; the table's TRBD1 call for D was not verified on the DNA. TRBV21-1 is assigned pseudogene status. The CDR3 spans 14 residues. The DNA of the CDR3 is TGTGCCAGCAGCAATAAGACAGGGGACTATGGCTACACCTTC. Amino acid sequence: CASSNKTGDYGYTF.

V usage is TRBV18 and J usage is TRBJ1-4; 7 bases fit TRBD1. CDR1 and CDR2 from the germline V gene are KGHSH and LQKENI. The CDR3 runs 15 residues. Unmatched junction bases numbered 5, after V lost 2 bases and J lost 5 bases. The CDR3 here is CASSPSQGENEKLFF. CDR3 nucleotides: TGTGCCAGCTCACCATCCCAGGGGGAGAATGAAAAACTGTTTTTT.

The CDR3: CASSLIAGTLTDTQYF. The CDR3 bases are TGTGCCAGCAGCTTAATTGCTGGGACTCTCACAGATACGCAGTATTTT. The chain carries TRBV7-8 and TRBJ2-3; perhaps TRBD2 as D (6 bases). Germline V gene sequence: CDR1 SGHVS, CDR2 FQNEAQ. Trimming took 2 bases from V and 2 from J, leaving 14 bases between them. The CDR3 length is 16 residues.

This clone was counted once. The chain is built from TRBV19 and TRBJ2-7; 8 nucleotides align to TRBD1. CDR3 length equals 15 residues. Germline V gene lookup returns CDR1 LNHDA and CDR2 SQIVND (reference sequence). J was trimmed by 0 bases and V by 6 bases; bases with no gene match: 7. The CDR3 region is CASSPGTGPSYEQYF. CDR3 DNA sequence: TGTGCCAGTAGCCCAGGGACAGGTCCCTCCTACGAGCAGTACTTC.

V is TRBV28 and J is TRBJ1-1; D call uncertain. The V end lost 2 bases, the J end lost 0 bases, and 7 bases lay between the germline ends. The V gene's germline CDR1 is MDHEN and CDR2 SYDVKM. This CDR3 has 14 amino acids. CDR3 coding DNA: TGTGCCAGCAGTTTAAGGAACATGAACACTGAAGCTTTCTTT. Its translation is CASSLRNMNTEAFF.

CDR3 nucleotide sequence: TGTGCCAGCAGTTACAGGGGCGGGGAGCTGTTTTTT. The encoded protein is CASSYRGGELFF. The rearrangement links TRBV27 to TRBJ2-2; TRBD1 matches at 7 bases. With 4 bases clipped from V and 7 bases from J, the junction kept 0 bases outside the gene matches. The CDR3 is made up of 12 amino acids. Per the germline V gene, CDR1 is MNHEY and CDR2 is SMNVEV (reference sequence).

The chain carries TRBV7-6 and TRBJ2-1; unclear D gene. Germline CDR1 SGHVS, CDR2 FNYEAQ. The germline V and J ends were trimmed by 5 bases and 4 bases, with 6 bases remaining between them. This CDR3 comprises 12 residues. CDR3 coding DNA: TGTGCCAGCAGCCCAACGTACAATGAGCAGTTCTTC. It encodes CASSPTYNEQFF. The full variable domain, rest sourced from reference TRBV7-6 and TRBJ2-1, is GAGVSQSPRYKVTKRGQDVALRCDPISGHVSLYWYRQALGQGPEFLTYFNYEAQQDKSGLPNDRFSAERPEGSISTLTIQRTEQRDSAMYRCASSPTYNEQFFGPGTRLTVL.

This clone came up a few times. The chain recombines TRBV28 with TRBJ1-5; TRBD1 matches 8 bases. After removal of 5 bases from V and 7 bases from J, the junction contained 7 bases not matched to a gene. This CDR3 is built from 14 residues. Germline CDR1 MDHEN, CDR2 SYDVKM. This CDR3 reads CASSLRTGIQPQHF. The CDR3, as DNA: TGTGCCAGCAGTCTCCGGACAGGGATCCAGCCCCAGCATTTT.